The 3 T cell receptor beta chains below were found in one sample sequenced in a study of blood T cell repertoires in COVID-19. The assay was immunoSEQ multiplex PCR, and TCRdb's table has in-frame clones only and misses some. The repertoire consists of 470,000 or so clones, with approximately 90% occurring once and the leading ten covering roughly 4.3%. The sample was peripheral blood. These receptors were collected from a woman aged 25 to 39 with acute or convalescent COVID-19.

The chain combines TRBV7-7 with TRBJ1-4; D may be TRBD1 (5 bases). Germline CDR1 SSHAT, CDR2 FNYEAQ (reference sequence). This CDR3 comprises 14 residues. V lost 1 base to trimming and J lost 10 bases, with 13 bases between them. The CDR3 sequence: CASSLGTGDGKLFF. The CDR3 DNA is TGTGCCAGCAGCTTAGGGACGGGGGACGGAAAACTGTTTTTT.

This clone was recorded only once. This chain links TRBV30 with TRBJ2-5; 7 bases align to TRBD1. Trimming cost V 0 bases and J 3 bases; bases outside gene matches: 4. Per the germline V gene, CDR1 is GTSNPN and CDR2 is SVGIG (reference sequence). The CDR3 extends over 14 amino acids. The CDR3 loop reads CAWSVIGQEETQYF. The CDR3 DNA sequence: TGTGCCTGGAGTGTAATAGGACAGGAAGAGACCCAGTACTTC.

CDR3 region: CASSLGQGPYEQYF. CDR3 in DNA: TGTGCCAGCAGCCTGGGACAGGGGCCTTACGAGCAGTACTTC. The rearrangement links TRBV5-4 to TRBJ2-7; 10 bases line up with TRBD1. With 4 bases clipped from V and 4 bases from J, the junction kept 5 bases outside the gene matches. The CDR3 runs to 14 residues. Germline V gene sequence: CDR1 SGHNT, CDR2 YYREEE (reference sequence).